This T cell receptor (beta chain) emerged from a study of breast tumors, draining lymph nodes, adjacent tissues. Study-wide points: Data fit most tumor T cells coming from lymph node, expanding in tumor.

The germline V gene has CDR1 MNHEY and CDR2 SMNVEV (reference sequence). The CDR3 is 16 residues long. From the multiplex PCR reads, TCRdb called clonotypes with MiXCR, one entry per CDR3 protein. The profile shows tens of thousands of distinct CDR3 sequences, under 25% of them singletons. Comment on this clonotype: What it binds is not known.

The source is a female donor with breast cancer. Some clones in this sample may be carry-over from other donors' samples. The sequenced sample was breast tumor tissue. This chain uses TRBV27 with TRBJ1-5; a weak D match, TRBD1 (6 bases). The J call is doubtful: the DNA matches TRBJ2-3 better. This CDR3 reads CASRPDTGLGNQPQYF. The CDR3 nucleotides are TGTGCCAGCAGACCAGATACAGGGCTAGGGAATCAGCCCCAGTATTTT.